This T cell receptor (beta chain) originates from a study of post-analysis software for immune sequencing data. Study-level background: Relapsing-remitting, secondary progressive and progressive-relapsing forms of multiple sclerosis all featured among disease courses. General study findings and limits: The five TRBV segments detected at higher frequency in patients than in controls included TRBV5-6, TRBV5-1 and TRBV20-1. Multiple sclerosis patients had significantly lower normalized Chao1 diversity than controls.

As to this clonotype: The antigen remains undetermined.

V lost 0 bases to trimming and J lost 8 bases, with 10 bases between them. This CDR3 is built from 13 residues. Prepared libraries of TCR beta cDNA carried unique molecular identifiers. With about 1 to 11 million T cells as the source, hundreds of thousands of cDNA molecules resulted. One entry per CDR3 protein results from TCRdb running MiXCR on the PCR reads. The sample lists 550,000 to 700,000 distinct CDR3 sequences, 44% occurring once. The sample taken for sequencing was blood. The V call is TRBV12-3 or TRBV12-4, the J call TRBJ1-2; D not resolved. The source is a girl aged 10 to 17 with multiple sclerosis. CDR3 DNA: TGTGCCAGCAGTTTAGCTGCCGGGTTCGGCTACACCTTC. Translation gives CASSLAAGFGYTF.